Listed below are T cell receptor beta chains from one sample, sequenced in a study of T-cell reconstitution after alpha-beta-depleted transplantation in children. TCRdb processed the PCR reads anew with MiXCR; each CDR3 protein has one entry. This repertoire shows hundreds of thousands of distinct CDR3 sequences, around 12% found once; its top ten account for roughly 2.8%. Material: PBMCs from the stem cell graft donor, obtained from the stem cell graft. These receptor sequences come from a human donor who donated a stem cell graft to a child with acute lymphoblastic leukemia. Both conserved end residues are part of each CDR3. The order of the fields is CDR3 protein, CDR3 DNA, D gene, V gene, J gene, clone size. The D gene is left open where the match is weak. Clone size is given for some rows only: seen once, a few or many times, or a class if the clone is expanded.

CSARDRSKKREKDTQYF	TGCAGTGCTAGAGATCGAAGTAAGAAGCGGGAGAAGGATACGCAGTATTTT	TRBD2	TRBV20-1	TRBJ2-3	many
CAIRGFGNTGELFF	TGTGCCATCAGAGGCTTCGGGAACACCGGGGAGCTGTTTTTT	.	TRBV10-3	TRBJ2-2	few
CASSKRPPENSPLHF	TGTGCCAGCAGTAAACGACCCCCAGAGAATTCACCCCTCCACTTT	.	TRBV28	TRBJ1-6	many
CASTLGTANTEAFF	TGTGCCAGCACCCTTGGGACGGCGAACACTGAAGCTTTCTTT	.	TRBV28	TRBJ1-1	many
CASSLAGTGQSNQPQHF	TGTGCCAGCAGCTTAGCGGGGACAGGTCAAAGCAATCAGCCCCAGCATTTT	TRBD1	TRBV7-2	TRBJ1-5	many
CATGKQNIQYF	TGTGCCACTGGCAAACAAAACATTCAGTACTTC	.	TRBV3-1	TRBJ2-4	many
CASTSQPGQIFGNTIYF	TGTGCCAGCACCTCGCAACCAGGACAAATCTTTGGAAACACCATATATTTT	.	TRBV27	TRBJ1-3	few
CASSLSTGSRTEAFF	TGTGCCAGCAGTTTATCTACAGGGAGTCGCACTGAAGCTTTCTTT	.	TRBV28	TRBJ1-1	many
CASSLSGLAANNNEQFF	TGTGCCAGCAGCTTATCGGGACTAGCGGCGAACAACAATGAGCAGTTCTTC	TRBD2	TRBV7-8	TRBJ2-1	many
CSANEVGYTF	TGCAGTGCTAATGAGGTCGGCTACACCTTC	.	TRBV20-1	TRBJ1-2	many
CASSLAGTSGRRLIYEQYF	TGTGCCAGCAGTTTAGCCGGGACTAGCGGGAGGAGGTTAATCTACGAGCAGTACTTC	TRBD2	TRBV12-3/TRBV12-4	TRBJ2-7	few
CASSLGSGGTEAFF	TGTGCCAGCAGCTTAGGGTCTGGGGGCACTGAAGCTTTCTTT	.	TRBV27	TRBJ1-1	many
CASSTRPGRAQETQYF	TGTGCCAGCAGTACCCGCCCCGGACGGGCCCAAGAGACCCAGTACTTC	.	TRBV6-5	TRBJ2-5	many
CASSEGTPKVAGRDLEGPYEQYF	TGTGCCAGCAGCGAGGGGACGCCGAAGGTAGCGGGAAGGGACTTAGAGGGTCCCTACGAGCAGTACTTC	.	TRBV21-1	TRBJ2-7	many
CASSLVHSTDTQYF	TGTGCCAGCAGCCTAGTACATAGCACAGATACGCAGTATTTT	.	TRBV7-2	TRBJ2-3	many
CATTASGAHNEQFF	TGTGCCACTACGGCTAGCGGGGCTCACAATGAGCAGTTCTTC	TRBD2	TRBV19	TRBJ2-1	few
CASSARREGTDTQYF	TGTGCCAGCAGCGCCAGGCGGGAGGGCACAGATACGCAGTATTTT	TRBD2	TRBV5-4	TRBJ2-3	.
CASSSDRWYLAEAFF	TGTGCCAGCAGCTCGGACAGATGGTACCTAGCTGAAGCTTTCTTT	.	TRBV7-2	TRBJ1-1	few
CASSLKGAEQYF	TGTGCCAGCAGTTTAAAAGGGGCCGAGCAGTACTTC	.	TRBV28	TRBJ2-7	many
CASSLGQGAPREAYEQYF	TGTGCCAGCAGTCTCGGGCAGGGGGCTCCTCGTGAGGCCTACGAGCAGTACTTC	TRBD1	TRBV12-3/TRBV12-4	TRBJ2-7	many
CASSLNQGNQPQHF	TGTGCCAGCAGTTTAAACCAGGGGAATCAGCCCCAGCATTTT	.	TRBV12-3/TRBV12-4	TRBJ1-5	many
CSASASGKWNEQFF	TGCAGTGCTAGTGCTAGCGGGAAGTGGAATGAGCAGTTCTTC	TRBD2	TRBV20-1	TRBJ2-1	many
CASSPRRGVDTEAFF	TGTGCCAGCAGCCCCCGGAGGGGTGTAGACACTGAAGCTTTCTTT	.	TRBV9	TRBJ1-1	many
CATSSRSSYEQYF	TGTGCCACCAGCTCCAGGAGTTCCTACGAGCAGTACTTC	.	TRBV15	TRBJ2-7	many
CASSQDRAIGLGYTF	TGTGCCAGCAGCCAGGATCGCGCGATCGGACTGGGCTACACCTTC	.	TRBV3-1	TRBJ1-2	many
CASSPGTSGGNEQFF	TGTGCCAGCAGCCCCGGGACTAGCGGTGGGAATGAGCAGTTCTTC	TRBD2	TRBV7-9	TRBJ2-1	.
CASSLTPYYGYTF	TGTGCCAGTAGTCTGACCCCTTACTATGGCTACACCTTC	.	TRBV19	TRBJ1-2	many
CASSFRQGDNSPLHF	TGTGCCAGCAGCTTCAGACAGGGGGATAATTCACCCCTCCACTTT	TRBD1	TRBV7-9	TRBJ1-6	.
CASSLKGRIGETQYF	TGTGCCAGCAGTTTAAAGGGACGGATTGGGGAGACCCAGTACTTC	.	TRBV27	TRBJ2-5	.
CASSATHYQETQYF	TGTGCCAGCAGTGCCACCCATTACCAAGAGACCCAGTACTTC	.	TRBV27	TRBJ2-5	many
CSALGGGNEQYF	TGCAGTGCCTTGGGGGGAGGGAACGAGCAGTACTTC	TRBD2	TRBV20-1	TRBJ2-7	.
CSVALSGTGGAEQYF	TGCAGCGTGGCCCTCTCCGGGACAGGGGGCGCCGAGCAGTACTTC	TRBD1	TRBV29-1	TRBJ2-7	few
CSVGGGAYEQFF	TGCAGCGTTGGCGGGGGGGCCTATGAGCAGTTCTTC	TRBD2	TRBV29-1	TRBJ2-1	many
CASSERRPPYEQYF	TGTGCCAGCAGTGAACGCCGGCCCCCCTACGAGCAGTACTTC	.	TRBV2	TRBJ2-7	many
CASSFIGRVYEQYF	TGTGCCAGCAGCTTCATCGGTAGAGTCTACGAGCAGTACTTC	.	TRBV7-9	TRBJ2-7	.
CASSRSHGYTF	TGTGCCAGCAGTCGTTCGCATGGCTACACCTTC	.	TRBV12-3/TRBV12-4	TRBJ1-2	many
CASSYQVNTEAFF	TGTGCCAGCAGTTATCAGGTGAACACTGAAGCTTTCTTT	.	TRBV6-2/TRBV6-3	TRBJ1-1	many
CASSYSTPMKNGYTF	TGTGCCAGCAGTTACTCGACACCGATGAAAAATGGCTACACCTTC	.	TRBV6-2/TRBV6-3	TRBJ1-2	few
CSALFRTGGNTIYF	TGCAGTGCTCTTTTCCGGACAGGGGGAAACACCATATATTTT	TRBD1	TRBV20-1	TRBJ1-3	many
CASSEFIGGSDNEQFF	TGTGCCAGCAGTGAATTCATCGGGGGTTCGGACAATGAGCAGTTCTTC	.	TRBV25-1	TRBJ2-1	many
CAWSVKGANGNTIYF	TGTGCCTGGAGTGTAAAAGGGGCTAATGGAAACACCATATATTTT	.	TRBV30	TRBJ1-3	.
CASSLEIRGVNTEAFF	TGCGCCAGCAGCTTGGAGATAAGGGGCGTGAACACTGAAGCTTTCTTT	.	TRBV5-1	TRBJ1-1	many
CASSQGQGEYEQYF	TGTGCCAGCAGCCAAGGCCAGGGCGAATACGAGCAGTACTTC	.	TRBV3-1	TRBJ2-7	many
CAISETERGGYTF	TGTGCCATCAGTGAGACAGAAAGGGGTGGCTACACCTTC	.	TRBV10-3	TRBJ1-2	many
CASSAGIERIGELFF	TGTGCCAGCAGCGCCGGGATCGAGCGGATCGGGGAGCTGTTTTTT	.	TRBV4-2	TRBJ2-2	.
CASSGGGPSKTQYF	TGTGCCAGCAGTGGGGGAGGACCGTCGAAGACCCAGTACTTC	.	TRBV6-1	TRBJ2-5	.
CASSQRTGHEQYF	TGCGCCAGCAGTCAGAGGACCGGCCACGAGCAGTACTTC	.	TRBV23-1	TRBJ2-7	.
CASNAGTSGNEQFF	TGTGCCAGCAACGCCGGGACTAGCGGAAATGAGCAGTTCTTC	TRBD2	TRBV25-1	TRBJ2-1	many
CSGDRAYEQYF	TGCAGTGGGGACAGGGCCTACGAGCAGTACTTC	TRBD1	TRBV20-1	TRBJ2-7	many
CASSPDRALWRMNTEAFF	TGTGCCAGCAGTCCCGACAGGGCACTATGGAGGATGAACACTGAAGCTTTCTTT	TRBD1	TRBV6-2/TRBV6-3	TRBJ1-1	few
CASSFRWNEQYF	TGTGCCAGCAGTTTCCGGTGGAACGAGCAGTACTTC	.	TRBV28	TRBJ2-7	many
CASSAAGRSEAFF	TGTGCCAGCAGTGCCGCAGGGAGGTCTGAAGCTTTCTTT	.	TRBV12-3/TRBV12-4	TRBJ1-1	many
CASNLGAGALTDTQYF	TGTGCCAGCAACTTGGGGGCGGGGGCCCTCACAGATACGCAGTATTTT	.	TRBV7-2	TRBJ2-3	many
CASGVETGELFF	TGTGCCAGCGGGGTGGAGACCGGGGAGCTGTTTTTT	.	TRBV18	TRBJ2-2	.
CASSRTREQYF	TGTGCCAGCAGCCGGACGCGGGAGCAGTACTTC	.	TRBV5-6	TRBJ2-7	many
CASRETGTWNTEAFF	TGTGCCAGCAGAGAAACCGGGACGTGGAACACTGAAGCTTTCTTT	.	TRBV6-1	TRBJ1-1	.
CSVSQGADYEQYF	TGCAGCGTCTCACAGGGGGCGGATTACGAGCAGTACTTC	TRBD1	TRBV29-1	TRBJ2-7	many
CASRDGQGPTNTGELFF	TGTGCCAGCAGAGACGGACAGGGGCCAACGAACACCGGGGAGCTGTTTTTT	TRBD1	TRBV9	TRBJ2-2	many
CAIRAPYNEQFF	TGTGCCATCAGGGCCCCTTACAATGAGCAGTTCTTC	.	TRBV10-3	TRBJ2-1	many